This T cell receptor beta chain was profiled in a study of cytomegalovirus exposure and HLA in healthy donors. Across the study: According to later analysis, the same platform produced the roughly 120 validation and some 680 first-cohort repertoires.

Germline CDR1 MNHNY, CDR2 SVGAGI (reference sequence). Trimming removed 11 bases from V and 6 bases from J, with 20 bases in between. There are 13 residues in the CDR3. Method: immunoSEQ multiplex PCR; TCRdb's copy keeps in-frame clones and lacks some. Among 200,000 to 250,000 clones listed, 80% to 90% were seen once. A word on this clone: The antigen is unknown.

General study points: Cytomegalovirus-associated status was assigned to 150 or so TCR beta chains. That first-cohort TCR clusters tended to co-occur in the 90 to 150 validation repertoires was found in a later analysis.

The V gene is TRBV6-6, the J gene TRBJ2-7, with no clear D. This TCR came from a woman aged 18 to 35 in good health and CMV-seropositive. Input material: PBMCs. The CDR3 region has the DNA TGTGCCGCTGCGTTAGCCCATATGAGCGAGCAGTACTTC. Amino acids: CAAALAHMSEQYF.